This TCR beta chain derives from a study of T cell responses to AZD1222 COVID-19 vaccine. About the research overall: Second-dose groups at about 4 or about 12 weeks were pooled. Study-wide results and limits: Along spike, vaccine-associated CD4 TCRs were found throughout, with dominance at 160-218 and 743-854. Just a handful of people given AZD1222 tested seropositive at baseline.

V lost 5 bases, J lost 7 bases, and 8 bases lay in between. CDR1 and CDR2 from the germline V gene are MDHEN and SYDVKM. The length of the CDR3 is 11 residues. Method: immunoSEQ multiplex PCR; TCRdb's copy keeps in-frame clones and lacks some. The sample has 150,000 to 200,000 clones; less than 95% are singletons. A word on this clone: What it binds is not known.

This receptor was identified in an adult in good health. The V gene is TRBV28, the J gene TRBJ1-2, with a possible D match to TRBD1 (6 bases). This specimen was peripheral blood, taken on day 0 of AZD1222 vaccination. The DNA for the CDR3 is TGTGCCAGCAGTACAGGGTCTGGCTACACCTTC. Translation: CASSTGSGYTF.